Presented here are 22 T cell receptor beta chains from one specimen sequenced in a study of CD4 T cells in relation to SARS-CoV-2 and coronaviruses. Before the COVID-19 pandemic, during about 2011-2019, CD4+ T cells were taken from unexposed donors. After approximately ten days of culture, CD4+ T cells were isolated. No cognate antigen is known for these TCRs. Generated by immunoSEQ multiplex PCR, the TCRdb table keeps only in-frame clones and is missing some. Found here are roughly 23,000 clones, around 68% of them singletons; the top ten hold roughly 19%. The specimen was CD4+ T cells from PBMCs, cultured in vitro. These receptors came from a human donor in good health.

This clone has more than one count but fewer than ten. V usage is TRBV19 and J usage is TRBJ1-2; the match to TRBD1 covers 7 bases. Germline CDR1 is LNHDA and CDR2 is SQIVND (reference sequence). V lost 5 bases to trimming and J lost 1 base; unmatched junction nucleotides: 4. The CDR3 spans 14 residues. In nucleotides, the CDR3 is TGTGCCAGTAGTCCAGGGGGAGGTAACTATGGCTACACCTTC. Translated: CASSPGGGNYGYTF.

The rearrangement joins TRBV7-9 to TRBJ1-1; D uncertain. Looked up from germline, CDR1 is SEHNR and CDR2 is FQNEAQ (reference sequence). The CDR3 totals 14 residues. Trimming pared 1 base from V and 4 bases from J, leaving 10 bases between. CDR3 sequence (DNA): TGTGCCAGCAGCTTAGGGGCAGCCGGCACTGAAGCTTTCTTT. Amino acids: CASSLGAAGTEAFF.

The CDR3 region is CASSLAPLAAYNEQFF. CDR3 nucleotides: TGTGCCAGCAGCTTAGCCCCGCTAGCAGCCTACAATGAGCAGTTCTTC. J is TRBJ2-1 and V is TRBV7-8; D may be TRBD2 (5 bases). Germline V gives CDR1 SGHVS, CDR2 FQNEAQ. V was shortened by 0 bases and J by 2 bases, with 11 bases between the two germline ends. The CDR3 is 16 amino acids.

The chain employs TRBV5-1 and TRBJ1-4; D remains ambiguous. The germline gives CDR1 SGHRS, CDR2 YFSETQ. V was cut by 4 bases and J by 0 bases, with 16 bases left in between. The CDR3 extends over 17 amino acids. CDR3: CASSHGLSVATNEKLFF. In DNA form, the CDR3 reads TGCGCCAGCAGCCATGGACTGAGCGTCGCAACTAATGAAAAACTGTTTTTT. Full variable domain (missing parts from reference TRBV5-1 and TRBJ1-4): KAGVTQTPRYLIKTRGQQVTLSCSPISGHRSVSWYQQTPGQGLQFLFEYFSETQRNKGNFPGRFSGRQFSNSRSEMNVSTLELGDSALYLCASSHGLSVATNEKLFFGSGTQLSVL.

In this sample, this clone turned up once. The chain is built from TRBV7-2 and TRBJ2-7; no clear D. Germline loops: CDR1 SGHTA, CDR2 FQGNSA. The CDR3 is 14 residues long. V lost 7 bases and J lost 6, with 19 bases in between. CDR3 coding DNA: TGTGCCAGCAACCCCCCCGGGTTGAAAGTCGAGCAGTACTTC. It translates to CASNPPGLKVEQYF.

The genes are TRBV6-5 and TRBJ2-3, with D unclear. With 4 bases removed from V and 0 bases from J, the gap between germline ends came to 2 bases. This CDR3 has 12 residues. Germline-derived CDR1 and CDR2 are MNHEY and SVGAGI. CDR3 amino acids: CASSSSTDTQYF. CDR3 in DNA: TGTGCCAGCAGTTCTAGCACAGATACGCAGTATTTT.

By its share, this clone is large (0.1 to 1%). V is TRBV7-8 and J is TRBJ1-1, with a tentative D call TRBD1 (5 bases). V shed 6 bases and J shed 1 base, with 12 bases lying between them. Germline-derived CDR1 and CDR2 are SGHVS and FQNEAQ. The CDR3 spans 14 residues. CDR3 residues: CASSPREGNTEAFF. CDR3 nucleotide sequence: TGTGCCAGCAGTCCCAGGGAGGGGAACACTGAAGCTTTCTTT.

The chain is built from TRBV4-3 and TRBJ1-3; no clear D. In germline, CDR1 is LGHNA, CDR2 YSLEER. The CDR3 runs 18 residues. Trimming removed 0 bases from V and 0 bases from J, with 15 bases in between. The CDR3 DNA follows: TGCGCCAGCAGCCAAGATAGTACGAGACGGTACTCTGGAAACACCATATATTTT. As protein: CASSQDSTRRYSGNTIYF.

The chain recombines TRBV4-3 with TRBJ1-5; D is possibly TRBD1 (5 bases). V dropped 0 bases and J dropped 2 bases, with 14 bases sitting between them. This CDR3 is 17 amino acids long. The germline V gene has CDR1 LGHNA and CDR2 YSLEER. CDR3 sequence reads: CASSQDLRGKGNQPQHF. The CDR3 nucleotides are TGCGCCAGCAGCCAAGATCTACGGGGGAAGGGCAATCAGCCCCAGCATTTT.

The CDR3 DNA reads as TGTGCCAGCAGTGCACCGGGACTAGCGGGGACAAATGAGCAGTTCTTC. It is translated as CASSAPGLAGTNEQFF. This chain joins TRBV2 and TRBJ2-1; 13 bases agree with TRBD2. The V gene's germline CDR1 is SNHLY and CDR2 FYNNEI. Trimming at V came to 4 bases and at J to 7 bases, leaving 7 bases not matched to a gene. This CDR3 contains 16 residues.

This chain uses TRBV3-1 (or the pseudogene TRBV3-2) with TRBJ2-3; D might be TRBD2 (6 bases). CDR1 is LGHDT and CDR2 is YNNKEL in the germline V gene (reference sequence). V was pared by 1 base and J by 1 base, with 15 bases between. This CDR3 region has 17 residues. DNA of the CDR3: TGTGCCAGCAGCCAAGGGAGGGCAACGGGGGGCACAGATACGCAGTATTTT. Its protein is CASSQGRATGGTDTQYF.

In its sample, this clone was seen a few times. The chain has TRBV7-6 and TRBJ2-2; D is perhaps TRBD2 (5 bases). CDR3 length: 15 residues. Germline V gives CDR1 SGHVS, CDR2 FNYEAQ. Trimming removed 5 bases at V and 3 bases at J, with 13 bases between. The CDR3 DNA reads TGTGCCAGCAGCCCTGGAGAGCGGTACACCGGGGAGCTGTTTTTT. As protein: CASSPGERYTGELFF.

This clone was observed a handful of times. CDR3 nucleotide sequence: TGTGCCAGCACCCTATGGGAGACCCAGTACTTC. Translated, it gives CASTLWETQYF. The chain joins TRBV7-9 to TRBJ2-5; D gene ambiguous. This CDR3 is built from 11 residues. Germline loops: CDR1 SEHNR, CDR2 FQNEAQ (reference sequence). Trimming took off 7 bases at V and 5 bases at J, with 8 bases between the two ends.

The chain carries TRBV23-1 and TRBJ1-2; weak D call: TRBD1 (5 bases). Being an ORF, TRBV23-1 has a function that is uncertain. The V gene lost 0 bases and the J gene lost 3 bases, with 20 bases spanning the gap. There are 18 residues in the CDR3. The CDR3 sequence: CASSQSVGAARRYYGYTF. The CDR3 region has the DNA TGCGCCAGCAGTCAATCGGTCGGGGCAGCCAGGCGGTACTATGGCTACACCTTC.

This chain uses TRBV6-2 or TRBV6-3 with TRBJ1-1; D gene ambiguous. The germline V and J ends were trimmed by 0 bases and 7 bases, with 9 bases remaining between them. The germline V gene has CDR1 MNHEY and CDR2 SVGEGT. The CDR3 contains 13 residues. The DNA for the CDR3 is TGTGCCAGCAGTTACTCGAGGCCAGTTGAAGCTTTCTTT. This encodes CASSYSRPVEAFF.

This chain uses TRBV7-8 with TRBJ1-2; possibly TRBD1 for D (6 bases). V lost 4 bases and J 4 bases, leaving 16 bases between the germline ends. Per the germline V gene, CDR1 is SGHVS and CDR2 is FQNEAQ. The CDR3 has 15 residues. The CDR3 DNA reads as TGTGCCAGCAGCTCCCTAGGGGGGGACGGCTATGGCTACACCTTC. Encoded protein: CASSSLGGDGYGYTF.

CDR3 DNA: TGCGCCATCATTTTCCAGGGGACTACCTACGAGCAGTACTTC. It specifies CAIIFQGTTYEQYF. The chain recombines TRBV23-1 with TRBJ2-7; D is possibly TRBD2 (7 bases). TRBV23-1 counts as an open reading frame of uncertain function. V lost 10 bases and J 2 bases, leaving 18 bases between the germline ends. CDR3 size: 14 residues.

The V call is TRBV11-2, the J call TRBJ2-1; perhaps TRBD2 as D (7 bases). Germline values: CDR1 SGHAT, CDR2 FQNNGV. The CDR3 covers 15 residues. V lost 7 bases and J lost 0, with 13 bases in between. The CDR3, as DNA: TGTGCCAGCACGGGGGGCCTTAGCTCCTACAATGAGCAGTTCTTC. This sequence encodes CASTGGLSSYNEQFF.

The chain recombines TRBV6-6 with TRBJ1-3, with D unresolved. The germline CDR1 and CDR2 sequences are MNHNY and SVGAGI (reference sequence). Trimming shortened V by 3 bases and J by 0 bases, and 12 bases separated the two germline ends. The CDR3 consists of 16 residues. For the CDR3, the DNA is TGTGCCAGCAGTTATGGGCCCGACTACTCTGGAAACACCATATATTTT. It is translated as CASSYGPDYSGNTIYF.

The V call is TRBV19, the J call TRBJ2-1; TRBD1 aligns across 10 bases. The CDR3 is 14 residues long. CDR1 and CDR2 from the germline V gene are LNHDA and SQIVND (reference sequence). V shed 9 bases, J shed 5 bases, and the junction held 7 bases outside the gene matches. CDR3 region: CASNDRGLNNEQFF. The CDR3 bases are TGTGCCAGCAACGACAGGGGGCTCAACAATGAGCAGTTCTTC.

The rearrangement uses TRBV12-3 or TRBV12-4 and TRBJ2-4, with 7 nucleotides matching TRBD1. The junction had 4 bases not matched to a gene; V was cut back by 6 bases and J by 11 bases. The CDR3 totals 11 residues. The chain's CDR3 is CASRTGTVQYF. In DNA form, the CDR3 reads TGTGCCAGCAGGACGGGGACAGTTCAGTACTTC.

The chain joins TRBV19 to TRBJ2-2; TRBD1 might be the D (6 bases). V was cut by 10 bases and J by 4 bases, with 16 bases left in between. This CDR3 region has 14 residues. Germline V gene sequence: CDR1 LNHDA, CDR2 SQIVND (reference sequence). As DNA, the CDR3 is TGTGCCACAAAAACAGGGTTCGGCACCGGGGAGCTGTTTTTT. Its protein product is CATKTGFGTGELFF.